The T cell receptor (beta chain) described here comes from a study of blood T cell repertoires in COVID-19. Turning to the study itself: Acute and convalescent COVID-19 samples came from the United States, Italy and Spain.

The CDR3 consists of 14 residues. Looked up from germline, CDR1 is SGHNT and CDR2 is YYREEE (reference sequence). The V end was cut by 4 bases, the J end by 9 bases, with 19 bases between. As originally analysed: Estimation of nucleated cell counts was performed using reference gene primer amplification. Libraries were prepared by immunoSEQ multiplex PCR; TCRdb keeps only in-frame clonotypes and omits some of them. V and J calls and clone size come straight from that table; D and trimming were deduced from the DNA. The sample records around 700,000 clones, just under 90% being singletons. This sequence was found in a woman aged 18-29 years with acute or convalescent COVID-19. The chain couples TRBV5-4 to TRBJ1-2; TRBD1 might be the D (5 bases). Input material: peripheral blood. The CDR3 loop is CASSQPPQGGRYTF. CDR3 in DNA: TGTGCCAGCAGCCAACCGCCTCAGGGCGGCCGCTACACCTTC. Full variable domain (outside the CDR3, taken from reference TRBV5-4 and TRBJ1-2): ETGVTQSPTHLIKTRGQQVTLRCSSQSGHNTVSWYQQALGQGPQFIFQYYREEENGRGNFPPRFSGLQFPNYSSELNVNALELDDSALYLCASSQPPQGGRYTFGSGTRLTVV.